Listed below are T cell receptor beta chains from one sample, sequenced in a study of T cells in Graves' hyperthyroidism and ophthalmopathy. Via MiXCR, TCRdb re-called the multiplex PCR reads, giving one row per CDR3 protein. In the table there are roughly 93,000 distinct CDR3 sequences, roughly 39% of which are singletons. The sequenced sample consisted of peripheral blood or thyroid tissue (not recorded which). Receptors originate from a woman younger than 45 with Graves' hyperthyroidism. CDR3s include the opening cysteine and the closing phenylalanine or tryptophan. A D gene is named only where the DNA matches it firmly. Size is stated for part of the rows, as once, few or many counts, or as a class when the clone is expanded.

CASSTGTGHYEQYF,TGTGCCAGCAGTACCGGGACAGGTCACTACGAGCAGTACTTC,TRBD1,many,TRBJ2-7,TRBV12-3/TRBV12-4
CASREQGALNQPQHF,TGTGCCAGCAGGGAACAGGGGGCCCTTAATCAGCCCCAGCATTTT,TRBD1,many,TRBJ1-5,TRBV12-3/TRBV12-4
CASSNANEQYF,TGTGCCAGTAGTAATGCGAACGAGCAGTACTTC,NA,many,TRBJ2-7,TRBV19
CASSPNKNSNQPQHF,TGTGCCAGCTCACCCAACAAGAATAGCAATCAGCCCCAGCATTTT,NA,NA,TRBJ1-5,TRBV18
CARTDVSGALSPLHF,TGTGCCAGGACTGATGTTTCGGGGGCCCTCTCACCCCTCCACTTT,NA,many,TRBJ1-6,TRBV2
CASSQDPLGQGWANVLTF,TGTGCCAGCAGCCAAGACCCCCTAGGACAGGGTTGGGCCAACGTCCTGACTTTC,TRBD1,many,TRBJ2-6,TRBV4-1
CASSFTGDDYGYTF,TGTGCCAGCAGCTTTACAGGGGATGACTATGGCTACACCTTC,TRBD1,many,TRBJ1-2,TRBV7-9
CSARKGGRVDYGYTF,TGCAGTGCCAGAAAGGGGGGAAGGGTTGACTATGGCTACACCTTC,NA,many,TRBJ1-2,TRBV20-1
CSATGLAGYEQYF,TGCAGTGCGACCGGACTAGCGGGCTACGAGCAGTACTTC,TRBD2,many,TRBJ2-7,TRBV20-1
CASSFDRNYGYTF,TGTGCCAGCAGTTTTGACAGGAACTATGGCTACACCTTC,NA,NA,TRBJ1-2,TRBV2
CASSDGTGLEQYF,TGTGCCAGCAGTGACGGGACAGGTCTTGAGCAGTACTTC,TRBD1,NA,TRBJ2-7,TRBV6-4
CASKAGRYEQYF,TGTGCCAGCAAGGCAGGGAGATACGAGCAGTACTTC,NA,NA,TRBJ2-7,TRBV7-9
CASSLVPSGGETQYF,TGCGCCAGCAGCTTGGTTCCCTCAGGAGGGGAGACCCAGTACTTC,NA,many,TRBJ2-5,TRBV5-1
CATSDPRQDSYEQYF,TGTGCCACCAGTGACCCAAGACAGGACTCCTACGAGCAGTACTTC,NA,many,TRBJ2-7,TRBV24-1
CASSQNPTGYEQYF,TGCGCCAGCAGCCAAAATCCGACAGGTTACGAGCAGTACTTC,NA,many,TRBJ2-7,TRBV4-1
CASSLAGGGGETQYF,TGTGCCAGCAGCTTAGCCGGTGGGGGGGGTGAGACCCAGTACTTC,TRBD2,NA,TRBJ2-5,TRBV7-8
CASSLTPFEGETQYF,TGCGCCAGCAGCTTGACACCGTTTGAGGGAGAGACCCAGTACTTC,NA,NA,TRBJ2-5,TRBV29-1
CSVEAGPGANVLTF,TGCAGCGTTGAGGCGGGGCCGGGGGCCAACGTCCTGACTTTC,NA,many,TRBJ2-6,TRBV29-1
CATSGGTPGYGYTF,TGTGCCACCAGCGGCGGGACCCCGGGATATGGCTACACCTTC,NA,NA,TRBJ1-2,TRBV15
CASSTQGRFQYF,TGTGCCAGCAGCACCCAGGGGAGATTTCAGTATTTC,NA,NA,TRBJ2-3,TRBV7-2
CASSSPSGELFF,TGTGCCAGCAGTTCTCCTAGCGGGGAGCTGTTTTTT,NA,NA,TRBJ2-2,TRBV6-5
CSASGGTGELFF,TGCAGTGCTAGCGGGGGGACCGGGGAGCTGTTTTTT,TRBD2,many,TRBJ2-2,TRBV20-1
CASSLEAGASETQYF,TGTGCCAGCAGCTTAGAGGCGGGGGCCAGTGAGACCCAGTACTTC,NA,NA,TRBJ2-5,TRBV11-1
CSPHLRDRGPKQETQYF,TGCAGTCCACACCTCCGGGACAGGGGGCCGAAACAAGAGACCCAGTACTTC,TRBD1,many,TRBJ2-5,TRBV20-1
CASRGQAHQPQHF,TGTGCCAGTAGGGGCCAGGCCCATCAGCCCCAGCATTTT,NA,many,TRBJ1-5,TRBV19
CASSQDRLAEAGGATIQETQYF,TGTGCCAGCAGCCAAGACCGACTAGCGGAAGCGGGCGGGGCCACTATTCAAGAGACCCAGTACTTC,TRBD2,NA,TRBJ2-5,TRBV7-8
CASSQDPGTGYYGYTF,TGCGCCAGCAGCCAAGACCCCGGGACAGGGTACTATGGCTACACCTTC,TRBD1,few,TRBJ1-2,TRBV4-1
CSASPGLTPLHF,TGCAGTGCTAGTCCGGGACTTACACCCCTCCACTTT,NA,NA,TRBJ1-6,TRBV20-1
CASSPWTDSGNTIYF,TGTGCCAGCAGCCCTTGGACAGACTCTGGAAACACCATATATTTT,NA,many,TRBJ1-3,TRBV4-2
CASSPRQENTEAFF,TGTGCCAGCAGCCCAAGACAGGAGAACACTGAAGCTTTCTTT,NA,few,TRBJ1-1,TRBV7-8
CAISESANYGYTF,TGTGCCATCAGTGAGTCCGCTAACTATGGCTACACCTTC,NA,many,TRBJ1-2,TRBV10-3
CASSGQGTDTQYF,TGCGCCAGCAGTGGACAGGGGACAGATACGCAGTATTTT,TRBD1,many,TRBJ2-3,TRBV10-1
CASSLGTGKYTGELFF,TGTGCCAGCAGCTTGGGGACAGGGAAGTACACCGGGGAGCTGTTTTTT,TRBD1,many,TRBJ2-2,TRBV5-4
CSVEVNHGCTF,TGCAGCGTTGAAGTTAACCATGGCTGCACCTTC,NA,NA,TRBJ1-2,TRBV29-1
CASSLTGTMNTEAFF,TGTGCCAGCAGTCTGACAGGGACAATGAACACTGAAGCTTTCTTT,TRBD1,NA,TRBJ1-1,TRBV6-1
CSVASGSYEQYF,TGCAGCGTCGCTAGCGGGTCCTACGAGCAGTACTTC,TRBD2,few,TRBJ2-7,TRBV29-1
CASSLDPGAYGYTF,TGCGCCAGCAGCTTGGATCCAGGGGCCTATGGCTACACCTTC,NA,many,TRBJ1-2,TRBV5-1
CASSLNSGGPLYF,TGTGCCAGCAGCTTAAATTCGGGTGGTCCACTATATTTT,NA,many,TRBJ1-5,TRBV7-3
CASSVPGRVTEAFF,TGTGCCAGCAGTGTCCCGGGCAGGGTCACTGAAGCTTTCTTT,NA,many,TRBJ1-1,TRBV27
CASSSGWETQYF,TGTGCCAGCAGCTCCGGATGGGAGACCCAGTACTTC,NA,many,TRBJ2-5,TRBV7-9
CASSPRLGGRQDTQYF,TGCGCCAGCAGCCCCCGTTTGGGCGGGAGACAGGATACGCAGTATTTT,TRBD2,NA,TRBJ2-3,TRBV5-1
CSASQTGTANYGYTF,TGCAGTGCTTCCCAAACAGGGACAGCTAACTATGGCTACACCTTC,TRBD1,many,TRBJ1-2,TRBV20-1
CASSFPGGGSGEQYF,TGTGCCAGCAGTTTTCCAGGGGGCGGTTCGGGGGAGCAGTACTTC,TRBD1,NA,TRBJ2-7,TRBV7-9
CSARDNRDGYTF,TGCAGTGCTAGAGATAACAGGGATGGCTACACCTTC,NA,many,TRBJ1-2,TRBV20-1
CASSLSSGQGWETQYF,TGTGCCAGCAGTTTATCTTCGGGACAGGGTTGGGAGACCCAGTACTTC,TRBD1,NA,TRBJ2-5,TRBV6-2/TRBV6-3
CASSFRRESYEQYF,TGTGCCAGCAGCTTTCGGCGGGAATCCTACGAGCAGTACTTC,NA,many,TRBJ2-7,TRBV7-6
CASSLVAGAYEQYF,TGTGCCAGCAGCTTAGTGGCAGGGGCCTACGAGCAGTACTTC,NA,many,TRBJ2-7,TRBV7-2
CVSSLYFAGGPDTQYF,TGTGTCAGCAGCTTATATTTTGCGGGAGGCCCAGATACGCAGTATTTT,TRBD2,NA,TRBJ2-3,TRBV11-2
CASSLAGTSGIGTQYF,TGCGCCAGCAGCTTGGCCGGGACTAGCGGGATCGGTACCCAGTACTTC,TRBD2,once,TRBJ2-5,TRBV5-1
CASSYSSGIGEQYF,TGTGCCAGCAGTTATAGTAGCGGCATTGGCGAGCAGTACTTC,NA,many,TRBJ2-7,TRBV28
CAQLILGQGNSPLHF,TGCGCTCAACTAATCCTGGGACAGGGCAATTCACCCCTCCACTTT,TRBD1,NA,TRBJ1-6,TRBV20-1
CASSTGLAGGGETQYF,TGTGCCAGCAGTACGGGACTAGCGGGAGGCGGGGAGACCCAGTACTTC,TRBD2,NA,TRBJ2-5,TRBV6-5
CASSLVGRPGETQYF,TGTGCCAGCAGCCTAGTGGGGAGGCCGGGAGAGACCCAGTACTTC,NA,once,TRBJ2-5,TRBV11-2
CATRRGHGGNQPQHF,TGTGCCACCAGGAGGGGCCACGGAGGCAATCAGCCCCAGCATTTT,NA,many,TRBJ1-5,TRBV24-1